The 19 T cell receptor beta chains below come from one sample, sequenced in a study of blood T cells in healthy people across ages (dated by TCRdb to the mid-2010s). Library preparation was by 5' RACE. Sequencing instrument: Illumina HiSeq 2500. A second about 7 to 11 cycle PCR used a sample-barcoded 5' primer and a J-beta primer mix. TCRdb redid the processing of the public reads, applying fastp at Q25 and MiXCR, and retained in-frame beta chains. Rows are combined by CDR3 protein, so each entry shows the most common genes and DNA. This sample is represented by about 690,000 distinct CDR3 sequences; less than 45% of them were singletons. The ten largest account for roughly 30% of the sample. Sequences were obtained from blood. These receptor sequences come from a man at least 80 years old in good health.

The CDR3 sequence: CASSQEGTETYEQYF. The CDR3 coding sequence is TGCGCCAGCAGCCAAGAAGGGACAGAGACCTACGAGCAGTACTTC. The chain employs TRBV4-3 and TRBJ2-7, with 7 bases lining up with TRBD1. V trimming: 0 bases; J trimming: 2 bases; junction bases outside the gene matches: 4. The germline V gene encodes CDR1 LGHNA and CDR2 YSLEER. The CDR3 totals 15 residues.

With respect to this clonotype: Just one base apart from a much larger clone, this may be a read error. V and J are TRBV2 and TRBJ2-3; D is possibly TRBD1 or TRBD2 (5 bases each). The V and J ends lost 7 bases and 0 bases respectively, with 14 bases between them. CDR3 length: 15 amino acids. In germline, CDR1 is SNHLY, CDR2 FYNNEI. CDR3: CASNDGDRSTDTQYF. As DNA, the CDR3 is TGTGCCAGCAACGACGGGGACCGAAGCACAGATACGCAGTATTTT.

The rearrangement links TRBV6-5 to TRBJ2-3; unclear D gene. V shed 8 bases and J shed 4 bases, with 19 bases lying between them. The germline V gene encodes CDR1 MNHEY and CDR2 SVGAGI. This CDR3 is 15 amino acids long. The CDR3 loop is CASAFSRRNPDTQYF. The CDR3 coding sequence is TGTGCCAGCGCCTTTAGCAGGAGAAATCCAGATACGCAGTATTTT.

A few counts support this clonotype. This chain connects TRBV24-1 to TRBJ2-3; 10 bases map to TRBD1. Germline lookup yields CDR1 KGHDR and CDR2 SFDVKD. CDR3 length: 16 amino acids. Losses at the gene ends were 2 bases for V and 3 bases for J; bases not matched to a gene: 4. CDR3 sequence reads: CATSDWTGGGTDTQYF. In DNA, the CDR3 is TGTGCCACCAGTGATTGGACAGGGGGTGGTACAGATACGCAGTATTTT.

The chain couples TRBV7-2 to TRBJ2-7, with TRBD2 matching over 9 bases. J lost 11 bases, V lost 1 base, and 15 bases had no gene match. The V gene's germline CDR1 is SGHTA and CDR2 FQGNSA. CDR3 size: 16 residues. The chain's CDR3 is CASSLVSGTSGQIEYF. Written as DNA, the CDR3 is TGTGCCAGCAGCTTAGTTTCCGGCACTAGCGGGCAAATCGAGTACTTC.

The rearrangement links TRBV6-2 or TRBV6-3 to TRBJ2-5, with TRBD2 matching over 10 bases. The CDR3 is 15 residues long. Germline CDR1 reads MNHEY; CDR2 reads SVGEGT. The V gene end was trimmed by 4 bases and the J gene end by 2 bases; junction bases not matched to a gene: 4. The CDR3, as DNA: TGTGCCAGCAGTTCTAGCGGGGGCTATCAAGAGACCCAGTACTTC. Translated, it gives CASSSSGGYQETQYF.

The chain couples TRBV5-6 to TRBJ1-1; the match to TRBD1 covers 7 bases. The V gene end was trimmed by 4 bases and the J gene end by 1 base; junction bases not matched to a gene: 4. The CDR3 consists of 14 residues. In germline, CDR1 is SGHDT, CDR2 YYEEEE. The CDR3 reads CASSPWDRNTEAFF. CDR3 nucleotide sequence: TGTGCCAGCAGCCCCTGGGACAGGAACACTGAAGCTTTCTTT.

This sequence joins TRBV28 and TRBJ2-7; D not certain. CDR1 MDHEN and CDR2 SYDVKM come from the germline V gene. The CDR3 loop spans 15 amino acids. Trimming pared 1 base from V and 7 bases from J, leaving 17 bases between. The CDR3 region is CASSLSGGTVREQYF. In DNA, the CDR3 is TGTGCCAGCAGTTTATCAGGCGGAACAGTGAGGGAGCAGTACTTC.

In its sample, this clonotype was seen a few times. The chain recombines TRBV15 with TRBJ2-1; either TRBD1 or TRBD2 may fit D (5 bases each). V was trimmed by 0 bases and J by 0 bases, leaving 9 bases between them. Germline V CDR1 and CDR2: LNHNV, YYDKDF (reference sequence). CDR3 length equals 16 residues. The CDR3 DNA reads as TGTGCCACCAGCAGAGACAGGGAGTACTCCTACAATGAGCAGTTCTTC. As protein: CATSRDREYSYNEQFF.

The rearrangement uses TRBV3-1 and TRBJ2-2; D call uncertain. Per germline, CDR1 LGHDT and CDR2 YNNKEL (reference sequence). This CDR3 contains 14 residues. The V gene lost 1 base and the J gene lost 7 bases, with 10 bases spanning the gap. CDR3 in amino acids: CASSQALEIGELFF. CDR3 bases: TGTGCCAGCAGCCAAGCGTTAGAAATCGGGGAGCTGTTTTTT.

This clonotype was found a few times. The chain carries TRBV20-1 and TRBJ2-7, with 9 bases that match TRBD2. V dropped 2 bases and J dropped 1; count of bases not matched to a gene: 6. Germline V gives CDR1 DFQATT, CDR2 SNEGSKA (reference sequence). The CDR3 runs to 15 residues. DNA of the CDR3: TGCAGTGCTAGAACAATAGCGGGGGAGTCCTACGAGCAGTACTTC. Translation gives CSARTIAGESYEQYF.

The table lists this clonotype with a few counts. The chain has TRBV7-9 and TRBJ1-1; D gene ambiguous. Trimming removed 0 bases from V and 8 bases from J, with 16 bases in between. CDR3 length: 15 residues. The germline V gene has CDR1 SEHNR and CDR2 FQNEAQ (reference sequence). The CDR3 reads CASSLADSRAREAFF. The CDR3 DNA reads as TGTGCCAGCAGCTTAGCGGATTCACGGGCAAGAGAAGCTTTCTTT.

The chain joins TRBV20-1 to TRBJ2-7; 9 nucleotides match TRBD1. Germline V CDR1 and CDR2: DFQATT, SNEGSKA (reference sequence). The V and J ends lost 2 bases and 2 bases, in that order; junction bases with no gene match: 7. This CDR3 comprises 15 residues. CDR3 DNA sequence: TGCAGTGCTAGAAACAGCCGGGACAGGGCCTACGAGCAGTACTTC. Its translation: CSARNSRDRAYEQYF.

This clonotype was recorded a few times. This chain joins TRBV12-3 or TRBV12-4 and TRBJ2-5; 8 bases fit TRBD2. The V and J ends lost 6 bases and 11 bases, in that order; junction bases with no gene match: 20. CDR3 length equals 16 residues. The CDR3 DNA reads as TGTGCCAGCAGGCCCGGGGGAAGCGGGAGAAGTAAAGAGCAGTACTTC. It is translated as CASRPGGSGRSKEQYF.

V is TRBV20-1 and J is TRBJ2-3, with a weak D call TRBD2 (6 bases). Germline values: CDR1 DFQATT, CDR2 SNEGSKA (reference sequence). V lost 4 bases and J 5 bases, leaving 16 bases between the germline ends. The CDR3 sequence is 14 residues long. The CDR3 nucleotides are TGCAGTGCTACCCAGCGGGCTTTGGGAGATACGCAGTATTTT. Translation gives CSATQRALGDTQYF.

This clonotype was recorded a few times. This sequence joins TRBV2 and TRBJ2-6; D unresolved. The CDR3 is 14 residues long. Germline V CDR1 and CDR2: SNHLY, FYNNEI. Trimming removed 5 bases from V and 4 bases from J, with 9 bases in between. DNA for the CDR3: TGTGCCAGCAGTCCTGGGCGGGGGGCCAACGTCCTGACTTTC. Protein sequence: CASSPGRGANVLTF.

This clonotype was observed a few times. The chain couples TRBV12-3 or TRBV12-4 to TRBJ2-3; D unclear. This CDR3 region has 14 residues. V shed 3 bases and J shed 1 base, with 8 bases lying between them. CDR3 region: CASSFHTGTDTQYF. The CDR3 DNA follows: TGTGCCAGCAGTTTTCACACCGGCACAGATACGCAGTATTTT.

This clonotype was counted between two and nine times. The V gene is TRBV9, the J gene TRBJ2-7; 9 nucleotides match TRBD2. V lost 0 bases and J lost 2; bases outside the gene matches: 3. This CDR3 region has 15 residues. Germline-derived CDR1 and CDR2 are SGDLS and YYNGEE. The CDR3 nucleotides are TGTGCCAGCAGCGTAGCTAGCGGGACCCCCTACGAGCAGTACTTC. This translates into CASSVASGTPYEQYF.

The table lists this clonotype with a few counts. The chain joins TRBV5-1 to TRBJ2-1, with 11 bases that match TRBD2. The V gene end was trimmed by 5 bases and the J gene end by 6 bases; junction bases not matched to a gene: 13. The CDR3 consists of 17 residues. Germline lookup yields CDR1 SGHRS and CDR2 YFSETQ. The chain's CDR3 is CASRLQPLAGDPNEQFF. As DNA, the CDR3 is TGCGCCAGCAGACTCCAGCCACTAGCGGGGGACCCCAATGAGCAGTTCTTC. The whole variable domain, filled in from reference TRBV5-1 and TRBJ2-1, reads KAGVTQTPRYLIKTRGQQVTLSCSPISGHRSVSWYQQTPGQGLQFLFEYFSETQRNKGNFPGRFSGRQFSNSRSEMNVSTLELGDSALYLCASRLQPLAGDPNEQFFGPGTRLTVL.